This T cell receptor beta chain was sequenced during a study of OX40 agonist ivuxolimab in advanced cancers. Study in general: Participants, 70% to 90% male, averaged around 60 years of age, ranging from roughly 23 to 80. Study-wide findings and caveats: The mean number of expanded clones was higher in CD8+ T cells than in CD4+. It was also the case that some nonresponders had low normalized T-cell clonal expansion.

For this clone: Its antigen is undetermined.

Repertoires were generated with immunoSEQ multiplex PCR, while TCRdb's copy carries only in-frame clones and drops some. The sample shows 80,000 or so clones, about 86% of them seen only once. Per germline, CDR1 SGHTA and CDR2 FQGNSA. CDR3 length: 15 amino acids. V shed 1 base, J shed 7 bases, and the junction held 9 bases outside the gene matches. This TCR came from an adult with an advanced solid tumor such as melanoma, head and neck, liver or kidney cancer. The sample in question was CD4+ or CD8+ T cells sorted from blood, obtained in a trial of the OX40 agonist ivuxolimab. V is TRBV7-2 and J is TRBJ2-7; 8 nucleotides agree with TRBD2. CDR3 sequence reads: CASSLELAGRTEQYF. The CDR3 region has the DNA TGTGCCAGCAGCTTAGAGTTAGCGGGGAGAACGGAGCAGTACTTC.